The clone carrying this T cell receptor (beta chain) was observed many times. What it recognizes is unknown. Germline V lookup: CDR1 SGHVS, CDR2 FQNEAQ. CDR3 length: 18 residues. Unmatched junction bases numbered 7, after V lost 1 base and J lost 1 base. The record originates from a study of T cell repertoires in cytomegalovirus infection. Study in general: TCR beta signatures that were public indicated CMV infection and matching HLA type. Study-wide results and limits: The study identified carriers of CMV plus the relevant HLA from cumulative public TCR beta family frequency.

TCRdb re-analysed the reads in MiXCR, keeping a single row per CDR3 protein. This table holds hundreds of thousands of distinct CDR3 sequences, roughly 28% found once. The sequencing here drew on cultured PBMCs, taken from culture after CMV antigen stimulation. The chain has TRBV7-8 and TRBJ1-6, with TRBD1 matching over 7 bases. The sequence came from a human donor in good health (CMV status not recorded). Some clones in this sample may be carry-over from other donors' samples. The CDR3 reads CASSLEIAGGSYNSPLHF. The CDR3 DNA reads as TGTGCCAGCAGCTTAGAAATTGCAGGGGGTTCCTATAATTCACCCCTCCACTTT.